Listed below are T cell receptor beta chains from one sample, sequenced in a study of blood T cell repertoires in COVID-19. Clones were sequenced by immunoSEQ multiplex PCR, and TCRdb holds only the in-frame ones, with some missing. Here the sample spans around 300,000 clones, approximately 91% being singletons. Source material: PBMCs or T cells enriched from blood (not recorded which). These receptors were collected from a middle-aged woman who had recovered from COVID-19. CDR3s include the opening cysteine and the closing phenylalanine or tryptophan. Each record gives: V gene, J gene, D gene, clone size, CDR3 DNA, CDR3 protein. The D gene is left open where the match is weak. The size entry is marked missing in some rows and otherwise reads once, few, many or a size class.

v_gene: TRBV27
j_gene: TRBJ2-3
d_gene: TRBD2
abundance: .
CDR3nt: TGTGCCAGCAGCGTGGCGGGAGGGCCTAAGACGCAGTATTTT
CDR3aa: CASSVAGGPKTQYF

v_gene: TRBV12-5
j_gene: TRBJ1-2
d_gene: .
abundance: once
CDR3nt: TGTGCTAGTGGTTTGTTGGAGGGTGCCGGCTACACCTTC
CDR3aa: CASGLLEGAGYTF

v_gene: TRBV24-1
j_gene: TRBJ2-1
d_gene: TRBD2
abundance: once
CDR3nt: TGTGCCACCAGTGATGGACCTTCTAGCGGCCGGTACAATGAGCAGTTCTTC
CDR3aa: CATSDGPSSGRYNEQFF

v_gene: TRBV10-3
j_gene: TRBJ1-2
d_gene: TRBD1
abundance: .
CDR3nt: TGTGCCATCAGTGAGTCTTTGGCAGGGGGGTCGAATGGCTACACCTTC
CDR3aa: CAISESLAGGSNGYTF

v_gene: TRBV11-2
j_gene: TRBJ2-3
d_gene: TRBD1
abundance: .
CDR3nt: TGTGCCAGCAGCTGGAACAGGGGGCAGGGCACAGATACGCAGTATTTT
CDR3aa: CASSWNRGQGTDTQYF

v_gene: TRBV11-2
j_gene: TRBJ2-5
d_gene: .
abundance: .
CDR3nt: TGTGCCAGCAGCTTATGGTCAGGGAACCAAGAGACCCAGTACTTC
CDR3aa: CASSLWSGNQETQYF

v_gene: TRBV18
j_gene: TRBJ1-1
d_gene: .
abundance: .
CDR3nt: TGTGCCAGCTCACTGACAGAAAAGAACACTGAAGCTTTCTTT
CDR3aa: CASSLTEKNTEAFF

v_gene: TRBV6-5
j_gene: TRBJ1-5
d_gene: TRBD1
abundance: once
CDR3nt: TGTGCCAGCAGCCTAGGGACAGTGGGCAATCAGCCCCAGCATTTT
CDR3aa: CASSLGTVGNQPQHF

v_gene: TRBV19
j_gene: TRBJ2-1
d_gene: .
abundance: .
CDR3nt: TGTGCCAGTAGCGTCGTGGGGCCCAATGAGCAGTTCTTC
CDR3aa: CASSVVGPNEQFF

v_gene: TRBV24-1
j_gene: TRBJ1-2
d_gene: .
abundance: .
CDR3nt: TGTGCCACCAGTGAACCCGGACAGTGGGACTATGGCTACACCTTC
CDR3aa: CATSEPGQWDYGYTF

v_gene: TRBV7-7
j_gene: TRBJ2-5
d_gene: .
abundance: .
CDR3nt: TGTGCTAGCAGCGCGGAGACTAGTGGGGGGGCACAAGAGACCCAGTACTTC
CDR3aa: CASSAETSGGAQETQYF

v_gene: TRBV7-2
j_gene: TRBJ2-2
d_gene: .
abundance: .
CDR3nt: TGTGCCAGCAGCTTCGCCGCGACTAGGAACACCGGGGAGCTGTTTTTT
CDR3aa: CASSFAATRNTGELFF

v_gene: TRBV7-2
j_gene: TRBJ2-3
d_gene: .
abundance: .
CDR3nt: TGTGCCAGCAGCCCGAGGAGGGCCACAGATACGCAGTATTTT
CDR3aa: CASSPRRATDTQYF

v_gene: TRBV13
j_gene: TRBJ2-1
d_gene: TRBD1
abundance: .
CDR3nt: TGTGCCAGCAGCTTATGGAGGACAGGGGAATTTGTCGATGAGCAGTTCTTC
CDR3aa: CASSLWRTGEFVDEQFF

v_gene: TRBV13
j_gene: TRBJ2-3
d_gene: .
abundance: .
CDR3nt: TGTGCCAGCAGCTTGAATTCGCAGGGAGATACGCAGTATTTT
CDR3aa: CASSLNSQGDTQYF

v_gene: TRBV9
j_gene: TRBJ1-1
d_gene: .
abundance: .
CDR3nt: TGTGCCAGCGCGAATCGAAGTAGAACTGAAGCTTTCTTT
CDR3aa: CASANRSRTEAFF

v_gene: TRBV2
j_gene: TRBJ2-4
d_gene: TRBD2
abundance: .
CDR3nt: TGTGCCAGCAGTGACGGGGGGGCTCAGTACTTC
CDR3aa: CASSDGGAQYF

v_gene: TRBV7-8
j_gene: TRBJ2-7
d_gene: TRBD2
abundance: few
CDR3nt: TGTGCCAGCAGCTCCGGGGCTAGCGGGATCCCCCACGAGCAGTACTTC
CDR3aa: CASSSGASGIPHEQYF

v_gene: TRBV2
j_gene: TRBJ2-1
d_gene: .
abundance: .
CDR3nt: TGTGCCAGCCAGGGTCTCCCTACAGACTGCAATGAGCAGTTCTTC
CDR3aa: CASQGLPTDCNEQFF

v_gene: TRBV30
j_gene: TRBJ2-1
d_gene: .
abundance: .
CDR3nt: TGTGCCTGGAGTGTACTGCTAGCTGCATCCGATGAGCAGTTCTTC
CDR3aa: CAWSVLLAASDEQFF

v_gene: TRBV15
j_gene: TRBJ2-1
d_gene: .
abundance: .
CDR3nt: TGTGCCACCAGCAGAGATGAGGATGAGCAGTTCTTC
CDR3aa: CATSRDEDEQFF

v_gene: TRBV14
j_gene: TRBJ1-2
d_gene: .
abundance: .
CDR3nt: TGTGCCAGCAGCCAAGCCCTCAGGGGTGGCTACACCTTC
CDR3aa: CASSQALRGGYTF

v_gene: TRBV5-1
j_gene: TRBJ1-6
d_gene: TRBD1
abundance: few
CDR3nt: TGCGCCAGCAGACAGGGGACAAATTCACCCCTCCACTTT
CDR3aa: CASRQGTNSPLHF

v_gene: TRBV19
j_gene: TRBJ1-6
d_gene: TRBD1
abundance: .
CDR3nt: TGTGCCAGTAGGAGACAGGCCGGGACAGGGGATTCACCCCTCCACTTT
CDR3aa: CASRRQAGTGDSPLHF

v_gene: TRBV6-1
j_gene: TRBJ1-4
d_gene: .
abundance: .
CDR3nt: TGTGCCAGCAGTGAAGGGACAGAAAGAAATGAAAAACTGTTTTTT
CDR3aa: CASSEGTERNEKLFF

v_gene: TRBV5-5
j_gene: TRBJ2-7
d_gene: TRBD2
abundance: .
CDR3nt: TGTGCCAGCAGCTTTGGGACTAGCGGGAGGGCTTTAACCTACGAGCAGTACTTC
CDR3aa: CASSFGTSGRALTYEQYF

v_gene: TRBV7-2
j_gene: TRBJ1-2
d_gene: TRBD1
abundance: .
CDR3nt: TGTGCCAGCAGCTATTTCCGGGACAGGGTATATGGCTACACCTTC
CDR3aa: CASSYFRDRVYGYTF